This TCR beta chain was sequenced in a study of shared clonotypes between healthy human individuals. Study background: Plates per donor: three CD4 naive, three CD4 memory, two CD8 naive, one CD8 memory.

Here immunoSEQ multiplex PCR was the method, and the copy in TCRdb shows in-frame clones only, minus some. Of 2 million to 3 million clones detected, 90% to 95% appear once; the ten largest clones hold around 0.37%. V dropped 3 bases and J dropped 0 bases, with 11 bases sitting between them. The CDR3 consists of 16 residues. Germline-derived CDR1 and CDR2 are MGHRA and YSYEKL. Comments on this clone: Its antigen is undetermined.

Points from the study as a whole: Clonotype sharing among donors, it was expected, would be affected by sequencing depth.

The source of this sequence is a man aged 18 to 29 in good health. Some clones in this sample may be carry-over from other donors' samples. V is TRBV4-1 and J is TRBJ1-4; D remains ambiguous. The specimen was naive CD4+ T cells from PBMCs. As for subset: CD45RA+ positively selected. The CDR3 coding sequence is TGCGCCAGCAGCCACCCCCCGAGGGCAACTAATGAAAAACTGTTTTTT. This encodes CASSHPPRATNEKLFF.